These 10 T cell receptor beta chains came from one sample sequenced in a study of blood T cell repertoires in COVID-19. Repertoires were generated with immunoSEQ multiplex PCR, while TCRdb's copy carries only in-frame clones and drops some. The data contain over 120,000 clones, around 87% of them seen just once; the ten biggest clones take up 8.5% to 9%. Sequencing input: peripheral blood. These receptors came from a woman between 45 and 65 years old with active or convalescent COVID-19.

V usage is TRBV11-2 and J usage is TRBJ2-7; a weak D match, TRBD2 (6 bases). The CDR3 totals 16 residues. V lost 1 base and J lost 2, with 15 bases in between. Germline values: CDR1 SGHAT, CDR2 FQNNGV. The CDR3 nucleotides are TGTGCCAGCAGCTTAGCGGGGGTAGCACGTCCCTACGAGCAGTACTTC. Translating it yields CASSLAGVARPYEQYF.

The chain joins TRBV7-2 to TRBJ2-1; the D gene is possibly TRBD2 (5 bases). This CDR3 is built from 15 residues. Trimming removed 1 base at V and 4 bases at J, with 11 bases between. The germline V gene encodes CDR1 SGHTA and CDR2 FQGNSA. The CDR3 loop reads CASSLETIRYNEQFF. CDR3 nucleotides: TGTGCCAGCAGCTTAGAGACTATCCGATACAATGAGCAGTTCTTC.

CDR3 region: CASSHEQYGYTF. For the CDR3, the DNA is TGTGCCAGCAGCCATGAACAGTATGGCTACACCTTC. The V call is TRBV2, the J call TRBJ1-2; D unclear. There are 12 residues in the CDR3. The germline V gene encodes CDR1 SNHLY and CDR2 FYNNEI. Trimming pared 6 bases from V and 5 bases from J, leaving 10 bases between.

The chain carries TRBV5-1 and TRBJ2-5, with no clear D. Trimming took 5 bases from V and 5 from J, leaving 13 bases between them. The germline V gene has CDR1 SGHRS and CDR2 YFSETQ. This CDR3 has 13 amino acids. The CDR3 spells CASRPDTLETQYF. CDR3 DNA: TGCGCCAGCAGGCCAGACACACTGGAGACCCAGTACTTC.

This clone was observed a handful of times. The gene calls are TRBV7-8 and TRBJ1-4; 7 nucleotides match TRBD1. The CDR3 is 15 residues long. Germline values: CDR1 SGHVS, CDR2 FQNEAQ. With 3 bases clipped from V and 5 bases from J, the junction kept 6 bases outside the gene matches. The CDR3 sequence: CASSFTGDGNEKLFF. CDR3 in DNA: TGTGCCAGCAGCTTTACAGGGGATGGAAATGAAAAACTGTTTTTT.

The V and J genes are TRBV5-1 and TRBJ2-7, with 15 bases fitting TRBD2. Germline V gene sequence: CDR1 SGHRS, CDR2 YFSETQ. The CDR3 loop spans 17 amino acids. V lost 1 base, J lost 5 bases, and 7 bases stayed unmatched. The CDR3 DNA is TGCGCCAGCAGCTTGCCGGGACTAGCGGGAGGTTTCGACGAGCAGTACTTC. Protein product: CASSLPGLAGGFDEQYF. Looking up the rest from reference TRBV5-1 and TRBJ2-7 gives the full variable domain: KAGVTQTPRYLIKTRGQQVTLSCSPISGHRSVSWYQQTPGQGLQFLFEYFSETQRNKGNFPGRFSGRQFSNSRSEMNVSTLELGDSALYLCASSLPGLAGGFDEQYFGPGTRLTVT.

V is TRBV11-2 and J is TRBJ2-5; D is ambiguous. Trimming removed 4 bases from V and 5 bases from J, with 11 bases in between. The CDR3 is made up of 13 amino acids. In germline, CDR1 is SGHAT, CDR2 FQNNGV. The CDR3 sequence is CASSSRSGETQYF. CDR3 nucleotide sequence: TGTGCCAGCAGCTCACGCTCTGGCGAGACCCAGTACTTC.

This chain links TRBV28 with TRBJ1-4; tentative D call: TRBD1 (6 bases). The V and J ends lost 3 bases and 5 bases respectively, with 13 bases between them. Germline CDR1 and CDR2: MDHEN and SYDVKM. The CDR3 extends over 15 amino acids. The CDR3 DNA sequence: TGTGCCAGCAGTTTGGCGGGGGCCGCCAATGAAAAACTGTTTTTT. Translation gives CASSLAGAANEKLFF.

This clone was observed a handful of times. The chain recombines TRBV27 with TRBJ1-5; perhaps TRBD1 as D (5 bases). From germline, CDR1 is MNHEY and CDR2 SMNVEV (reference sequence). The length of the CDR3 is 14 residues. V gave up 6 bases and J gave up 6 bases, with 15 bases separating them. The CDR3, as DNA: TGTGCCAGCAGCCCCCTTCGGGGGACTCAGCCCCAGCATTTT. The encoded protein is CASSPLRGTQPQHF.

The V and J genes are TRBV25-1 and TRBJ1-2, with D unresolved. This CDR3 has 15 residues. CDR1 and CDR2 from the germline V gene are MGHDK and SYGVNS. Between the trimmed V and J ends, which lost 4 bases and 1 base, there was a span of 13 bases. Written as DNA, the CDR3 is TGTGCCAGCAGTGGACTGACGAGCTATAACTATGGCTACACCTTC. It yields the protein CASSGLTSYNYGYTF.